This T cell receptor (beta chain) was recovered during a study of OX40 agonist ivuxolimab in advanced cancers. Concerning the study at large: The costimulatory receptor OX40 (CD134) was targeted by ivuxolimab, a fully human IgG2 agonistic monoclonal antibody. Intravenous ivuxolimab was administered to patients every 2 weeks at six dose levels: 0.01, 0.1, 0.3, 1.5, 3 and 10 mg/kg. Of the roughly 52 dose-escalation patients, hepatocellular carcinoma was present in around 20, melanoma in some 15, renal cell carcinoma in 9 and head and neck cancer in 9. In the dose-escalation cohort, more than 75% of patients were male, and the mean age was roughly 60 years, with a range of about 23 to 80. Prior anti-PD-1, anti-PD-L1 or anti-CTLA-4 therapy was permitted, and 40% of dose-escalation patients had received checkpoint inhibitors. Partial responses occurred in three dose-escalation patients: two with cutaneous melanoma and one with hepatocellular carcinoma. Peripheral TCRbeta sequencing was intended to test whether TCR sequence diversity was altered and clonal T-cell expansion was caused by ivuxolimab. The paper describes the monotherapy dose-escalation part (N ≈ 52 patients) of the phase I trial of ivuxolimab. Study-wide findings and limitations: Which antigens the clonally expanded peripheral T cells were specific for was not determined. Low levels of normalized T-cell clonal expansion were also seen in some nonresponding patients. In the 0.1-3.0 mg/kg groups, partial responders were among the patients with the lowest normalized peripheral clonal expansion, particularly in CD8+ T cells. On average, CD8+ T cells showed more expanded clones than CD4+ T cells after ivuxolimab. At doses from 0.1 to 3.0 mg/kg, clonal expansion was seen in both CD4+ and CD8+ blood T cells between baseline and week 6.

Genomic DNA was isolated from the sorted cells so that the TCRbeta CDR3 region could be sequenced. TCRbeta CDR3 regions were sequenced using the immunoSEQ Assay. TCRdb took over this immuneACCESS table, retaining in-frame rearrangements with V and J assigned. Such tables are incomplete; in checked studies, under half of the missing clones stem from an unresolved V gene, and the remainder is unexplained. The sample contains 80,000 or so clones, around nine tenths of them found a single time. Of the sample, 2.5% falls within the top ten clones. Patients with autoimmune disease history or receiving systemic immunosuppression were excluded from the trial. In every dose cohort, peripheral blood was drawn for TCR sequencing at baseline, cycle 4 day 1, and cycle 7 day 1. Samples came from an open-label, multicenter, first-in-human phase I dose-escalation trial of ivuxolimab. Adults with locally advanced or metastatic melanoma, renal cell carcinoma, hepatocellular carcinoma or head and neck squamous cell carcinoma were enrolled in the trial. Before TCR sequencing, CD4+ and CD8+ T cells were separately sorted from peripheral blood.

CDR1 SGHVS and CDR2 FQNEAQ were looked up in the germline V gene. From the cysteine up to the phenylalanine, the CDR3 has a length of 14 residues. The read is trimmed to its CDR3 DNA, 42 bases read in frame from base 1. Deletion took 6 bases off V and 1 base off J, with a span of 13 bases between the germline ends. Remarks on this clone: Its antigen is currently not known. No much larger clone is present one base from it, and per-base qualities are unavailable.

This sample comprised CD4+ or CD8+ T cells sorted from blood, obtained in a trial of the OX40 agonist ivuxolimab. This TCR came from an adult with an advanced solid tumor such as melanoma, head and neck, liver or kidney cancer. The chain is made from TRBV7-8 and TRBJ2-7, with TRBD1 perhaps the D gene, on 6 matching bases. The CDR3 in this case is CASSPGRGSYEQYF. The nucleotide sequence reads TGTGCCAGCAGTCCGGGAAGGGGGTCCTACGAGCAGTACTTC.